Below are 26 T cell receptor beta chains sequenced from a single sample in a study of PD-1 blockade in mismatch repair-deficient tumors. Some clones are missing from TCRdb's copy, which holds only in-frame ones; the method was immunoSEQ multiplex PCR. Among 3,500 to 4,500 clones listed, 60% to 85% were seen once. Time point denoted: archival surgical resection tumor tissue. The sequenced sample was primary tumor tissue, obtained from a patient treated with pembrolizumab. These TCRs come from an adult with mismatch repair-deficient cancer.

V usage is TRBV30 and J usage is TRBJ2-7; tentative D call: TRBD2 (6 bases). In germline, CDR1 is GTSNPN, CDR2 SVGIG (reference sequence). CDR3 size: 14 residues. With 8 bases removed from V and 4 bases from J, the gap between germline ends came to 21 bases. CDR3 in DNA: TGTGCCACAAGTGTGGGGGGATTCGCGTACGAGCAGTACTTC. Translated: CATSVGGFAYEQYF.

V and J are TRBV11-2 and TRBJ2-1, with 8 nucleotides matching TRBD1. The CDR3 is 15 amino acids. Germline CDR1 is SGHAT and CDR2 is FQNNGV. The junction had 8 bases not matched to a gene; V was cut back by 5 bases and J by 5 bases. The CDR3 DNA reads TGTGCCAGCAGCCCACGGACAGGGATCCACAATGAGCAGTTCTTC. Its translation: CASSPRTGIHNEQFF. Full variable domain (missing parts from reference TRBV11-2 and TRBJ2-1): EAGVAQSPRYKIIEKRQSVAFWCNPISGHATLYWYQQILGQGPKLLIQFQNNGVVDDSQLPKDRFSAERLKGVDSTLKIQPAKLEDSAVYLCASSPRTGIHNEQFFGPGTRLTVL.

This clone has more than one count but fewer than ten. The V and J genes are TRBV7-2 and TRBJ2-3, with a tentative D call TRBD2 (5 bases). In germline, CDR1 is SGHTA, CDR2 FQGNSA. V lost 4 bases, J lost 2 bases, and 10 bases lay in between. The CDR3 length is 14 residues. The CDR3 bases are TGTGCCAGCAGCTACGACGGGAACACAGATACGCAGTATTTT. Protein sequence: CASSYDGNTDTQYF.

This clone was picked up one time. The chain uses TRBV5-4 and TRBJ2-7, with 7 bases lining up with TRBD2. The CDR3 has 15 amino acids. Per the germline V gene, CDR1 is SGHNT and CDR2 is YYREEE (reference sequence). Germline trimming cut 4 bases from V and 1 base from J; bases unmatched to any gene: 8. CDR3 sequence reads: CASSRPREGSYEQYF. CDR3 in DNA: TGTGCCAGCAGCCGTCCTAGGGAGGGGTCCTACGAGCAGTACTTC.

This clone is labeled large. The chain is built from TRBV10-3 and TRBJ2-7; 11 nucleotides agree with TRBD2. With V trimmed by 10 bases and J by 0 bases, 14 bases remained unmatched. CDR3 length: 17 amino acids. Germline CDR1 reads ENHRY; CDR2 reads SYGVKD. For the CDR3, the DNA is TGTGCCACACAACCGGGACTAGCGGAGAGCAGCTCCTACGAGCAGTACTTC. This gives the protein CATQPGLAESSSYEQYF.

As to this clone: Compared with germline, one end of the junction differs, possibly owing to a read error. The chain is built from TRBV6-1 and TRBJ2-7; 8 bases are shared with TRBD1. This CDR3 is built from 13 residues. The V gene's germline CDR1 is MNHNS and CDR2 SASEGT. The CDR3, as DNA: TGTGTCAGCATAAGACAGGGGACCTACGAGCAGTACTTC. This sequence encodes CVSIRQGTYEQYF.

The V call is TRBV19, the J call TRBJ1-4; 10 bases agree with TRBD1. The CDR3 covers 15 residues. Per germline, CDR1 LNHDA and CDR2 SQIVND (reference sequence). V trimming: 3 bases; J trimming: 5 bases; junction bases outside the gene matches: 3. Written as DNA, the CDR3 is TGTGCCAGTAGTATGTCGGGACAGGGGAATGAAAAACTGTTTTTT. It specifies CASSMSGQGNEKLFF.

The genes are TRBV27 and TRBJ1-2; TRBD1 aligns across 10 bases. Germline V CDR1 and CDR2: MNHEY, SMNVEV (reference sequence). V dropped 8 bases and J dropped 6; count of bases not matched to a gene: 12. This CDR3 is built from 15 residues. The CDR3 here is CASRNPGQGRDGYTF. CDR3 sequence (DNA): TGTGCCAGCCGGAATCCGGGACAGGGGAGAGATGGCTACACCTTC.

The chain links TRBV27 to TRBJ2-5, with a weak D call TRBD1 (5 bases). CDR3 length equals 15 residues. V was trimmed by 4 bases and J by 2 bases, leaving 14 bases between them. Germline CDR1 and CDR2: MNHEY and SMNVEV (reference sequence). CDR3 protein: CASSSRWGPQETQYF. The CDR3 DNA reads TGTGCCAGCAGTTCCCGTTGGGGCCCTCAAGAGACCCAGTACTTC.

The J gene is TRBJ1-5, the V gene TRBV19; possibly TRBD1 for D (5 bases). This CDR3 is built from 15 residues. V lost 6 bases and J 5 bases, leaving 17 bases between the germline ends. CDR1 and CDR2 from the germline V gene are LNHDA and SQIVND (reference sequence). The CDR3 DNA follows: TGTGCCAGTAGCTCAAAACGGGAGGGGTATCAGCCCCAGCATTTT. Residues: CASSSKREGYQPQHF.

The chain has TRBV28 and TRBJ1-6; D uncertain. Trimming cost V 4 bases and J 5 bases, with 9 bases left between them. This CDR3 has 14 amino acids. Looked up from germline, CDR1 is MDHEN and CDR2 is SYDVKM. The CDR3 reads CASSSAGDNSPLHF. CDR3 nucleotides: TGTGCCAGCAGTTCGGCAGGCGATAATTCACCCCTCCACTTT.

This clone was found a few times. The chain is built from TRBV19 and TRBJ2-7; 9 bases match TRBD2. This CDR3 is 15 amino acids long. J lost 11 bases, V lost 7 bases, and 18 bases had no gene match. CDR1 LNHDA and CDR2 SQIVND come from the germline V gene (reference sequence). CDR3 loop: CASKQGIAGDVKEYF. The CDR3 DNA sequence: TGTGCCAGTAAACAAGGGATAGCGGGAGACGTCAAGGAGTACTTC.

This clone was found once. The CDR3 DNA sequence: TGCAGTGCTAGAGGGGGGGGGAAGCAGTACTTC. It encodes CSARGGGKQYF. The V call is TRBV20-1, the J call TRBJ2-7, with TRBD2 matching over 7 bases. Unmatched junction bases numbered 2, after V lost 1 base and J lost 8 bases. The V gene's germline CDR1 is DFQATT and CDR2 SNEGSKA (reference sequence). The CDR3 consists of 11 residues.

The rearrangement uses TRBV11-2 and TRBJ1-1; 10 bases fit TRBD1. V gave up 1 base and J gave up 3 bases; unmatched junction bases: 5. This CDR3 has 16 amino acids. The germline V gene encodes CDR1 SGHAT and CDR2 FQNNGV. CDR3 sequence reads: CASSLGTGGGYTEAFF. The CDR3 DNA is TGTGCCAGCAGCTTAGGGACAGGGGGAGGGTACACTGAAGCTTTCTTT.

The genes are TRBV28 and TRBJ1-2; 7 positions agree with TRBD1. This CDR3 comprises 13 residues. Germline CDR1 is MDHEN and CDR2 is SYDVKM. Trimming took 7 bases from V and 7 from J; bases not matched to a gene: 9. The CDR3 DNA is TGTGCCAGCACCCTACAGGGGAGTGGTGGCTACACCTTC. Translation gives CASTLQGSGGYTF.

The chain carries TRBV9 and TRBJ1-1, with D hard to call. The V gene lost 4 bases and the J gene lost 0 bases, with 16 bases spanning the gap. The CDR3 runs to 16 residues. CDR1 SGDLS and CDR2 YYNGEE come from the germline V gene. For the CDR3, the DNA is TGTGCCAGCAGCCCACTTGCGTCGGGAATGAACACTGAAGCTTTCTTT. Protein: CASSPLASGMNTEAFF.

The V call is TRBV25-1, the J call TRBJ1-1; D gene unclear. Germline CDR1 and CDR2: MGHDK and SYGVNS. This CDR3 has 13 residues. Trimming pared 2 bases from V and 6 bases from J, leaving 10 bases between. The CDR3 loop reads CASSEVLNPEAFF. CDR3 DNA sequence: TGTGCCAGCAGTGAAGTACTTAACCCTGAAGCTTTCTTT. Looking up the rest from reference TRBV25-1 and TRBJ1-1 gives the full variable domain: EADIYQTPRYLVIGTGKKITLECSQTMGHDKMYWYQQDPGMELHLIHYSYGVNSTEKGDLSSESTVSRIRTEHFPLTLESARPSHTSQYLCASSEVLNPEAFFGQGTRLTVV.

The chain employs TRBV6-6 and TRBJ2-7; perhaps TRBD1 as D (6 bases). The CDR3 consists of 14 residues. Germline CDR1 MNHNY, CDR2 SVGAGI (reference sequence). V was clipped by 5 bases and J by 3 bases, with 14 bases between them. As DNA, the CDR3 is TGTGCCAGCAGTCAGGGGACATCTTACTACGAGCAGTACTTC. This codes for CASSQGTSYYEQYF.

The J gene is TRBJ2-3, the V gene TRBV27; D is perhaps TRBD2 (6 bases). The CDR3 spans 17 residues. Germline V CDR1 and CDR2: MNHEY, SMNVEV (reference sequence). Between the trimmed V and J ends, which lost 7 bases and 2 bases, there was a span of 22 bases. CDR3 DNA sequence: TGTGCCAGCACTTATTTCTACGCGGGACCAAACACAGATACGCAGTATTTT. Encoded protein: CASTYFYAGPNTDTQYF.

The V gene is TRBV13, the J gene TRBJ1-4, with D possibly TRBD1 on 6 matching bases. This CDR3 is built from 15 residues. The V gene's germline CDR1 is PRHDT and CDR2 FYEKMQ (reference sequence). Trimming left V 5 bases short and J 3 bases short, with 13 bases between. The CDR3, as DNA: TGTGCCAGCAGCCCGACGACAGGCCCTAATGAAAAACTGTTTTTT. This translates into CASSPTTGPNEKLFF.

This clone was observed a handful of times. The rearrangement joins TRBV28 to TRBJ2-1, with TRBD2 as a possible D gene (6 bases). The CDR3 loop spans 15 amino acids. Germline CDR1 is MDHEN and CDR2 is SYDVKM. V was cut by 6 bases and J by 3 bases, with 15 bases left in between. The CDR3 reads CASSPFYSGYNEQFF. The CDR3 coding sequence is TGTGCCAGCAGCCCGTTCTATAGCGGCTACAATGAGCAGTTCTTC. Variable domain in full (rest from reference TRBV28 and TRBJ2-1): DVKVTQSSRYLVKRTGEKVFLECVQDMDHENMFWYRQDPGLGLRLIYFSYDVKMKEKGDIPEGYSVSREKKERFSLILESASTNQTSMYLCASSPFYSGYNEQFFGPGTRLTVL.

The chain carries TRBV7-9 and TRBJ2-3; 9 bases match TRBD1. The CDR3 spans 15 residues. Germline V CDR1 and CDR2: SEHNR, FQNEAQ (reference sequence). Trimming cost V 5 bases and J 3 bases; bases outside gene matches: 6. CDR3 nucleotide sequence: TGTGCCAGCAGCAGGGGACAGGGTCTGACAGATACGCAGTATTTT. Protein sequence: CASSRGQGLTDTQYF. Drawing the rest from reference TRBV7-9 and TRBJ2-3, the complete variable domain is DTGVSQNPRHKITKRGQNVTFRCDPISEHNRLYWYRQTLGQGPEFLTYFQNEAQLEKSRLLSDRFSAERPKGSFSTLEIQRTEQGDSAMYLCASSRGQGLTDTQYFGPGTRLTVL.

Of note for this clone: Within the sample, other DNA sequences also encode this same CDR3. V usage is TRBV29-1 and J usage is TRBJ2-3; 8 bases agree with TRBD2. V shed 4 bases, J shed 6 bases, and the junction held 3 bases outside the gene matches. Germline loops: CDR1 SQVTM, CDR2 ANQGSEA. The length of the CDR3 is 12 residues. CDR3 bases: TGCAGCGTTGGTAGCGGGACTGATACGCAGTATTTT. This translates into CSVGSGTDTQYF.

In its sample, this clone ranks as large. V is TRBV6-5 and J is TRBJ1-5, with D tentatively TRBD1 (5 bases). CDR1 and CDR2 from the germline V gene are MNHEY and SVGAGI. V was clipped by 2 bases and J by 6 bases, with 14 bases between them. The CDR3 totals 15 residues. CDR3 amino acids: CASSYTYTGGQPQHF. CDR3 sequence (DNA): TGTGCCAGCAGTTACACGTATACGGGGGGTCAGCCCCAGCATTTT.

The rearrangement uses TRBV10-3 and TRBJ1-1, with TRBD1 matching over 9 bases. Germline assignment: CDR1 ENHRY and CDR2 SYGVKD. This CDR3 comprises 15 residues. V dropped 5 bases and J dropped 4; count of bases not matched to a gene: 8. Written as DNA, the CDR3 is TGTGCCATCAGTCCAACAGGGGGCGCGTCCACTGAAGCTTTCTTT. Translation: CAISPTGGASTEAFF.

The CDR3 is CASSPFQDRGLSYNEQFF. CDR3 nucleotide sequence: TGTGCCAGCTCACCATTTCAGGACAGGGGGTTATCCTACAATGAGCAGTTCTTC. The chain joins TRBV18 to TRBJ2-1; 10 positions agree with TRBD1. The CDR3 spans 18 residues. Germline V gives CDR1 KGHSH, CDR2 LQKENI. J was trimmed by 1 base and V by 2 bases; bases with no gene match: 8.